This T cell receptor beta chain was identified during a study of blood T cell repertoires in COVID-19. Overall study context: PBMCs, B-cell-depleted T cells, or T cells were the source of the cDNA or gDNA that made up the material.

In germline, CDR1 is SGHVS, CDR2 FNYEAQ. This CDR3 is built from 14 residues. V was pared by 4 bases and J by 5 bases, with 11 bases between. Per the original methods: Quantification of nucleated cells was approximated via reference gene primer amplification. Only in-frame clones appear in the TCRdb table, and some are missing; sequencing was by immunoSEQ multiplex PCR. D and trimming were read from the DNA, whereas the V and J calls and clone size are those reported in that table. The table records about 110,000 clones, around 90% of them present only once. This chain connects TRBV7-6 to TRBJ1-4, with D possibly being TRBD1 (6 bases). The clonotype originates from a woman between 25 and 40 years old with acute or convalescent COVID-19. Material for sequencing was peripheral blood. CDR3 in DNA: TGTGCCAGCAGCTCCTGGACAGAGAATGAAAAACTGTTTTTT. This codes for CASSSWTENEKLFF.